A single sample is the source of the 20 T cell receptor beta chains below, sequenced in a study of CD8 T cells in ankylosing spondylitis. Study-wide results and limits: For ankylosing spondylitis blood, a TCR beta motif of several highly homologous variants appeared characteristic.

MiXCR, run by TCRdb on the 5' RACE reads, gives a single entry per CDR3 protein. Seen here are around 490,000 distinct CDR3 sequences, roughly 5.3% observed once, and the top ten hold roughly 3.2%. Their specific antigens are unknown. Sequenced: blood, either unsorted or a sorted T cell fraction (not recorded which). These receptors were taken from a male donor with ankylosing spondylitis.

The chain combines TRBV7-2 with TRBJ2-4; 8 positions match TRBD2. CDR1 is SGHTA and CDR2 is FQGNSA in the germline V gene. The CDR3 runs 13 residues. J lost 11 bases, V lost 1 base, and 4 bases had no gene match. The CDR3 nucleotides read TGTGCCAGCAGCTTAGAGCGGGAGTCGGTTCAGTACTTC. Translating gives CASSLERESVQYF.

This clonotype was detected many times. V is TRBV4-1 and J is TRBJ2-7, with D perhaps TRBD1 or TRBD2 (6 bases each). Germline V gene data show CDR1 as MGHRA and CDR2 as YSYEKL. The CDR3 consists of 13 residues. V lost 1 base and J lost 6, with 10 bases in between. The CDR3 sequence is CASSQVGGPEQYF. The CDR3 DNA is TGCGCCAGCAGCCAAGTCGGGGGCCCCGAGCAGTACTTC.

There are many counts of this clonotype. V gene TRBV28 combines with J gene TRBJ2-7, with D unclear. Germline V gives CDR1 MDHEN, CDR2 SYDVKM. This CDR3 has 15 residues. The ends were cut back, 2 bases at V and 5 bases at J, with 16 bases in the middle. The CDR3 region has the DNA TGTGCCAGCAGTTTAGAGACAACCGAGAGTAACGAGCAGTACTTC. It is translated as CASSLETTESNEQYF.

In its sample, this clonotype was seen many times. This rearrangement joins TRBV6-5 to TRBJ1-1; D may be TRBD1 (6 bases). V was shortened by 4 bases and J by 5 bases, with 17 bases between the two germline ends. The CDR3 has 15 amino acids. In germline, CDR1 is MNHEY, CDR2 SVGAGI. As DNA, the CDR3 is TGTGCCAGCAGTTCGATAGGGGGGCCTAGGACTGAAGCTTTCTTT. The encoded protein is CASSSIGGPRTEAFF.

About this clonotype itself: This sequence may be a read error, since a much larger clone differs from it by one base. The rearrangement joins TRBV4-3 to TRBJ2-5; D possibly corresponds to TRBD2 (6 bases). The CDR3 has 15 residues. Trimming pared 5 bases from V and 5 bases from J, leaving 18 bases between. Per germline, CDR1 LGHNA and CDR2 YSLEER. CDR3 coding DNA: TGCGCCAGCAGCGGTGGATCCTTTGCGGGGGAGACCCAGTACTTC. This translates into CASSGGSFAGETQYF.

This clonotype was recorded many times. The chain has TRBV12-3 or TRBV12-4 and TRBJ1-4; possible D gene TRBD1, 6 bases. The V and J ends lost 5 bases and 8 bases respectively, with 21 bases between them. The length of the CDR3 is 16 residues. The CDR3 sequence is CASSPRPRGGYEKLFF. CDR3 nucleotide sequence: TGTGCCAGCAGTCCCCGACCCAGGGGAGGTTACGAAAAACTGTTTTTT.

This clonotype was seen a few times. This sequence joins TRBV16 and TRBJ1-1; tentative D call: TRBD1 (5 bases). The germline V gene has CDR1 KGHSY and CDR2 FQNENV. Trimming pared 7 bases from V and 1 base from J, leaving 16 bases between. The CDR3 contains 15 residues. The CDR3 protein is CASTIQGGQNTEAFF. The CDR3 DNA is TGTGCCAGCACCATTCAAGGCGGACAGAACACTGAAGCTTTCTTT.

The rearrangement joins TRBV28 to TRBJ1-5; the D is unclear. The CDR3 runs 13 residues. Trimming took 1 base from V and 9 from J, leaving 10 bases between them. Germline V gene lookup returns CDR1 MDHEN and CDR2 SYDVKM. DNA for the CDR3: TGTGCCAGCAGTTTATCTCGGCCCTCGCCCCAGCATTTT. It is translated as CASSLSRPSPQHF.

This clonotype was observed a handful of times. The gene calls are TRBV15 and TRBJ1-2; no firm D call. V lost 1 base and J lost 4, with 10 bases in between. This CDR3 spans 14 amino acids. CDR1 and CDR2 (germline): LNHNV, YYDKDF (reference sequence). CDR3 nucleotide sequence: TGTGCCACCAGCAGAGTAGGTGTTACCTATGGCTACACCTTC. Translated, it gives CATSRVGVTYGYTF.

This clonotype was seen only a few times. The chain joins TRBV7-2 to TRBJ2-5; 10 nucleotides align to TRBD2. Germline CDR1 is SGHTA and CDR2 is FQGNSA. The V segment lost 4 bases and the J segment 4 bases; nucleotides outside the gene matches: 9. This CDR3 has 16 residues. CDR3 sequence (DNA): TGTGCCAGCAGCTCTGACCTAGCGGGAGTCAGAGAGACCCAGTACTTC. This encodes CASSSDLAGVRETQYF.

This clonotype was seen at least ten times. V usage is TRBV6-5 and J usage is TRBJ1-2; a possible D gene is TRBD1 (6 bases). Trimming removed 4 bases from V and 6 bases from J, with 12 bases in between. Per the germline V gene, CDR1 is MNHEY and CDR2 is SVGAGI. The CDR3 sequence is 13 residues long. As DNA, the CDR3 is TGTGCCAGCAGTTCTTTGGGGGCGGATGGCTACACCTTC. This translates into CASSSLGADGYTF.

This clonotype was recorded at least ten times. This chain links TRBV4-3 with TRBJ1-5, with D possibly matching TRBD1 (6 bases). The CDR3 is 12 amino acids. Trimming took off 4 bases at V and 16 bases at J, with 17 bases between the two ends. Germline CDR1 is LGHNA and CDR2 is YSLEER. The CDR3 nucleotides read TGCGCCAGCAGCCGGGAGGGGGGACGATTACATTTT. Translation: CASSREGGRLHF.

This clonotype showed up many times. The chain uses TRBV7-3 and TRBJ1-1, with D tentatively TRBD1 (5 bases). This CDR3 comprises 14 residues. Trimming pared 0 bases from V and 5 bases from J, leaving 10 bases between. CDR1 is SGHTA and CDR2 is FQGTGA in the germline V gene. CDR3 protein: CASSLTSGGTEAFF. DNA for the CDR3: TGTGCCAGCAGCTTAACTTCGGGGGGAACTGAAGCTTTCTTT.

This clonotype was seen many times. The V gene is TRBV12-3 or TRBV12-4, the J gene TRBJ1-2, with 7 bases fitting TRBD1. CDR3 length: 14 amino acids. The V gene end was trimmed by 8 bases and the J gene end by 7 bases; junction bases not matched to a gene: 13. The chain's CDR3 is CASGLLGRGPGYTF. DNA for the CDR3: TGTGCCAGCGGCTTACTGGGGAGGGGGCCTGGCTACACCTTC.

The V call is TRBV7-2, the J call TRBJ2-7, with unresolved D. Trimming stripped 2 bases from V and 4 bases from J, with 9 bases between. The CDR3 totals 13 residues. Per the germline V gene, CDR1 is SGHTA and CDR2 is FQGNSA. CDR3 DNA: TGTGCCAGCAGCTTAACGCGGTTATACGAGCAGTACTTC. Translating gives CASSLTRLYEQYF. Full variable domain (rest looked up from reference TRBV7-2 and TRBJ2-7): GAGVSQSPSNKVTEKGKDVELRCDPISGHTALYWYRQSLGQGLEFLIYFQGNSAPDKSGLPSDRFSAERTGGSVSTLTIQRTQQEDSAVYLCASSLTRLYEQYFGPGTRLTVT.

This clonotype was found many times. This chain joins TRBV10-3 and TRBJ2-1; TRBD2 aligns across 9 bases. Germline V lookup: CDR1 ENHRY, CDR2 SYGVKD. The CDR3 totals 15 residues. Trimming removed 6 bases from V and 8 bases from J; junction bases left unmatched: 11. The CDR3 here is CAIRLRGGRVDEQFF. The CDR3 DNA sequence: TGTGCCATCAGGCTAAGGGGCGGGAGGGTCGATGAGCAGTTCTTC.

This clonotype came up many times. The chain's CDR3 is CASSFLAGNYNEQFF. The CDR3 region has the DNA TGTGCCAGCAGTTTCTTAGCGGGTAATTACAATGAGCAGTTCTTC. The chain combines TRBV12-3 or TRBV12-4 with TRBJ2-1, with 7 positions matching TRBD2. This CDR3 is built from 15 residues. Trimming at V came to 3 bases and at J to 4 bases, leaving 6 bases not matched to a gene.

At least ten counts were recorded for this clonotype. This sequence joins TRBV20-1 and TRBJ2-1, with D possibly matching TRBD2 (6 bases). Germline V CDR1 and CDR2: DFQATT, SNEGSKA (reference sequence). The CDR3 sequence is 15 residues long. Trimming took off 3 bases at V and 5 bases at J, with 17 bases between the two ends. The CDR3 DNA reads TGCAGTGCTAGGCGGGACTTCCACGGCGACAATGAGCAGTTCTTC. Its protein is CSARRDFHGDNEQFF.

This clonotype was seen at least ten times. This chain's CDR3 is CASSSRDRVIGNEQFF. The CDR3 coding sequence is TGTGCCAGCAGCTCCCGGGACAGGGTAATTGGAAATGAGCAGTTCTTC. The chain is built from TRBV7-2 and TRBJ2-1; 9 bases match TRBD1. This CDR3 is 16 amino acids long. After removal of 4 bases from V and 7 bases from J, the junction contained 11 bases not matched to a gene. Germline CDR1 reads SGHTA; CDR2 reads FQGNSA.

This clonotype was observed at least ten times. This rearrangement joins TRBV4-3 to TRBJ1-2; no clear D. Germline V CDR1 and CDR2: LGHNA, YSLEER. The V gene lost 3 bases and the J gene lost 2 bases, with 10 bases spanning the gap. The CDR3 length is 14 residues. The CDR3 DNA reads as TGCGCCAGCAGCCATGCAGACCCGAACTATGGCTACACCTTC. This codes for CASSHADPNYGYTF.